Listed here are 20 T cell receptor beta chains from one sample, sequenced in a study of metastatic and nonmetastatic thyroid tumors. All patients were treatment-naive before thyroid surgery. Using MiXCR, TCRdb re-called clones from the PCR reads. The sample lists over 35,000 clones; about a sixth were seen once. Input material: tumor tissue. The receptors derive from a female donor with papillary thyroid cancer or a benign thyroid nodule (not recorded which). Some clones in this sample may be carry-over from other donors' samples.

The sample holds many counts of this clone. J is TRBJ2-7 and V is TRBV28; 12 bases agree with TRBD2. The CDR3 loop spans 14 amino acids. V dropped 6 bases and J dropped 6; count of bases not matched to a gene: 6. In germline, CDR1 is MDHEN, CDR2 SYDVKM. CDR3 in amino acids: CASSPSGRAGEQYF. The CDR3 DNA is TGTGCCAGCAGCCCTAGCGGGAGGGCCGGCGAGCAGTACTTC.

V gene TRBV20-1 combines with J gene TRBJ2-2, with 11 positions matching TRBD2. V was clipped by 6 bases and J by 5 bases; unmatched bases: 5. The CDR3 length is 14 residues. Per the germline V gene, CDR1 is DFQATT and CDR2 is SNEGSKA (reference sequence). The CDR3 here is CSARWTSGTGELFF. In nucleotides, the CDR3 is TGCAGTGCCCGATGGACTAGCGGGACCGGGGAGCTGTTTTTT.

This clone showed up many times. The chain couples TRBV5-6 to TRBJ2-3, with 7 nucleotides matching TRBD2. The V gene end was trimmed by 4 bases and the J gene end by 0 bases; junction bases not matched to a gene: 5. Germline V gives CDR1 SGHDT, CDR2 YYEEEE. CDR3 length: 15 amino acids. For the CDR3, the DNA is TGTGCCAGCAGCGGGGGGGGACCCAGCACAGATACGCAGTATTTT. Translating it yields CASSGGGPSTDTQYF.

Of note for this clone: One end of the junction varies from germline; a read error may be responsible. The V call is TRBV28, the J call TRBJ1-1; D remains unclear. This CDR3 has 13 residues. CDR1 and CDR2 from the germline V gene are MDHEN and SYDVKM. CDR3 nucleotide sequence: TGTGCCGGCAGTTTTCGTCACTCGCGGGGAGCTTTCTTT. As protein: CAGSFRHSRGAFF.

This clone was picked up many times. The rearrangement joins TRBV4-1 to TRBJ2-1; D unresolved. The germline CDR1 and CDR2 sequences are MGHRA and YSYEKL. V lost 0 bases to trimming and J lost 11 bases, with 11 bases between them. This CDR3 spans 13 amino acids. DNA for the CDR3: TGCGCCAGCAGCCAAGAGGTCGTCGCACAGCAGTTCTTC. Translation: CASSQEVVAQQFF.

Note on this clone: A read error may account for a junction end that differs from germline. CDR3 protein: CASSTGQGGAPLHF. The CDR3 region has the DNA TGCGCCAGCAGCACCGGACAGGGAGGAGCACCCCTCCACTTT. The chain has TRBV7-2 and TRBJ1-6; TRBD1 matches 8 bases. Germline lookup yields CDR1 SGHTA and CDR2 FQGNSA. CDR3 length: 14 residues.

This clone was observed many times. The rearrangement links TRBV9 to TRBJ1-4; possibly TRBD1 for D (5 bases). Trimming removed 2 bases from V and 0 bases from J, with 11 bases in between. The germline CDR1 and CDR2 sequences are SGDLS and YYNGEE. CDR3 length: 16 residues. CDR3 protein: CASSVGGSATNEKLFF. CDR3 sequence (DNA): TGTGCCAGCAGCGTCGGGGGTTCTGCAACTAATGAAAAACTGTTTTTT.

This clone was counted ten times or more. This chain joins TRBV6-1 and TRBJ1-3; the D gene is possibly TRBD1 (6 bases). V lost 5 bases and J lost 3, with 11 bases in between. The CDR3 consists of 14 residues. CDR1 and CDR2 from the germline V gene are MNHNS and SASEGT. CDR3 sequence reads: CASSPTGIGNTIYF. CDR3 coding DNA: TGTGCCAGCAGTCCCACAGGGATTGGAAACACCATATATTTT.

In this sample, this clone turned up many times. The rearrangement links TRBV19 to TRBJ2-7, with D perhaps matching TRBD1 or TRBD2 (7 bases each). Germline CDR1 reads LNHDA; CDR2 reads SQIVND (reference sequence). This CDR3 contains 16 residues. The V gene lost 5 bases and the J gene lost 3 bases, with 20 bases spanning the gap. CDR3 coding DNA: TGTGCCAGTAGTTCCCAAGGGGGGGACAGCCACTACGAGCAGTACTTC. It translates to CASSSQGGDSHYEQYF.

Ten or more counts support this clone. V and J are TRBV12-3 or TRBV12-4 and TRBJ2-2; a possible D gene is TRBD1 (5 bases). Trimming left V 8 bases short and J 5 bases short, with 18 bases between. The length of the CDR3 is 15 residues. The CDR3 sequence is CASRSWQGGTGELFF. Written as DNA, the CDR3 is TGTGCCAGCCGATCTTGGCAGGGTGGTACCGGGGAGCTGTTTTTT.

This clone was detected many times. This chain links TRBV9 with TRBJ1-1; unclear D gene. CDR1 SGDLS and CDR2 YYNGEE come from the germline V gene. V lost 1 base, J lost 3 bases, and 7 bases lay in between. The CDR3 loop spans 13 amino acids. For the CDR3, the DNA is TGTGCCAGCAGCGTAACCCAAGACACTGAAGCTTTCTTT. Amino acid sequence: CASSVTQDTEAFF.

This clone was detected many times. This chain uses TRBV5-4 with TRBJ2-7; 9 bases are a match to TRBD2. The J segment lost 1 base and the V segment lost 5 bases, leaving 7 bases of the junction unmatched. Germline assignment: CDR1 SGHNT and CDR2 YYREEE (reference sequence). The CDR3 is 15 residues long. CDR3 protein: CASSRAGGGSYEQYF. The CDR3 coding sequence is TGTGCCAGCAGTCGCGCGGGGGGGGGATCCTACGAGCAGTACTTC.

This clone showed up many times. This chain uses TRBV30 with TRBJ1-4, with TRBD1 identical over 8 bases. V lost 5 bases to trimming and J lost 7 bases; unmatched junction nucleotides: 3. There are 12 residues in the CDR3. Looked up from germline, CDR1 is GTSNPN and CDR2 is SVGIG (reference sequence). The CDR3 loop reads CAWGTGSEKLFF. The CDR3 nucleotides read TGTGCCTGGGGGACAGGTAGTGAAAAACTGTTTTTT.

This clone has at least ten counts. No conserved phenylalanine or tryptophan is present at the end of the CDR3, so a read error is the likely explanation. Because the CDR3's place on the DNA is in doubt, the DNA is left out and the CDR3 is given as listed by TCRdb. The chain employs TRBV20-1 and TRBJ2-3; the table's D gene call, TRBD1, was not cross checked with the DNA. The CDR3 spans 14 amino acids, including both terminal residues. From germline, CDR1 is DFQATT and CDR2 SNEGSKA (reference sequence). CDR3 amino acids: CSATSRPGTGCNLE.

By proportion, this clone is hyperexpanded. The chain employs TRBV30 and TRBJ1-1; D gene uncertain. Germline V gene lookup returns CDR1 GTSNPN and CDR2 SVGIG (reference sequence). The CDR3 contains 14 residues. Trimming cost V 0 bases and J 13 bases, with 21 bases left between them. CDR3 loop: CAWSVALGGDNDFF. CDR3 bases: TGTGCCTGGAGTGTAGCCCTAGGTGGCGATAATGATTTCTTT.

The V gene is TRBV5-1, the J gene TRBJ2-7; 9 nucleotides align to TRBD2. This CDR3 region has 18 residues. Per the germline V gene, CDR1 is SGHRS and CDR2 is YFSETQ. V was clipped by 3 bases and J by 1 base; unmatched bases: 14. The CDR3 sequence: CASSSYGGRAGRSYEQYF. CDR3 in DNA: TGCGCCAGCAGCTCATATGGCGGGAGGGCCGGGAGGTCCTACGAGCAGTACTTC.

This clone showed up just a few times. With a much larger clone just one base away, this may be a read error. This sequence joins TRBV6-2 or TRBV6-3 and TRBJ2-4, with a tentative D call TRBD2 (6 bases). V was cut by 3 bases and J by 0 bases, with 12 bases left in between. Looked up from germline, CDR1 is MNHEY and CDR2 is SVGEGT. The CDR3 totals 16 residues. The CDR3 DNA reads as TGTGCCAGCAGTTATACTCTAGCGTTAGCCAAAAACATTCAGTACTTC. It encodes CASSYTLALAKNIQYF.

This clone appeared many times. CDR3 nucleotide sequence: TGCGCCAGCAGCCAAGGGGGCGATGGTCAGCCCCAGCATTTT. Its protein is CASSQGGDGQPQHF. The rearrangement links TRBV5-1 to TRBJ1-5; TRBD1 agrees at 7 bases. Germline V gene data show CDR1 as SGHRS and CDR2 as YFSETQ. V lost 4 bases to trimming and J lost 6 bases; unmatched junction nucleotides: 7. The CDR3 is 14 residues long.

As concerns this clone: This may be a read error, as it is one base from a much larger clone. The genes are TRBV6-1 and TRBJ1-1; D gene uncertain. The CDR3 length is 15 residues. Germline CDR1 and CDR2: MNHNS and SASEGT. V was pared by 0 bases and J by 7 bases, with 15 bases between. The CDR3 here is CASSEAMSRAGEAFF. DNA for the CDR3: TGTGCCAGCAGTGAAGCGATGTCTCGGGCTGGTGAAGCTTTCTTT.

This clone was seen a handful of times. One base away lies a much larger clone, so this may be a sequencing read error. The chain recombines TRBV28 with TRBJ2-2; 7 bases agree with TRBD1. Germline V gene sequence: CDR1 MDHEN, CDR2 SYDVKM. The length of the CDR3 is 16 residues. CDR3 residues: CVSSSLTGDDTGELFF. Here the CDR3 DNA reads TGTGTCAGCAGTTCCCTAACAGGGGACGACACCGGGGAGCTGTTTTTT.